This TCR beta chain derives from a study of blood T cells in healthy people across ages. Total RNA, at least 5 micrograms per sample, was extracted from PBMCs. The CDR3 runs 17 residues. Per the germline V gene, CDR1 is LGHDT and CDR2 is YNNKEL (reference sequence). Trimming took off 3 bases at V and 0 bases at J, with 15 bases between the two ends. The authors ran a second PCR of 7 to 11 cycles using a sample-barcoded 5' primer and a J-beta primer mix. TCRdb used MiXCR to reprocess the 5' RACE reads, holding one entry per CDR3 protein. In the table there are around 1,500,000 distinct CDR3 sequences, 40% to 50% of which are singletons.

The chain uses TRBV3-1 and TRBJ2-4; D is unclear. This sequence originates from a woman aged 18 to 35 in good health. Sequencing was performed on blood. The CDR3 nucleotides are TGTGCCAGCAGCCAGATACAAGGGTTTCCAGCCAAAAACATTCAGTACTTC. Translation gives CASSQIQGFPAKNIQYF.